This section outlines one TCR beta chain sequence together with its context. The antigen is unknown. These data belong to a study of Ad26.COV2.S vaccination and SARS-CoV-2 variants. Study outcomes and limitations: The TCR breadth and depth analyses may have produced an underestimate of total T cell responses.

Clones were read by immunoSEQ multiplex PCR, and TCRdb kept only the in-frame ones, dropping some. The table has approximately 300,000 clones, approximately 80% seen once. This CDR3 contains 14 residues. The J segment lost 9 bases and the V segment lost 8 bases, leaving 13 bases of the junction unmatched. CDR1 and CDR2 (germline): SGHTA, FQGTGA. As for treatment: roughly 19 received Ad26.COV2.S at low or high dose, single or two shots; five or six received placebo; per-sample allocation not given. Day 63 after the first vaccine or placebo injection was the time point for sampling. This Boston cohort included adults aged 18-55 years. Expressing Wuhan-strain SARS-CoV-2 spike, an Ad26 vector served as the vaccine.

This clonotype was obtained from a person aged 18-60 years who received the Ad26.COV2.S COVID-19 vaccine or a placebo. The chain joins TRBV7-3 to TRBJ2-1, with 7 bases lining up with TRBD1. Sequenced material: peripheral blood, taken in a trial of Ad26.COV2.S vaccine versus placebo. The CDR3 spells CASGKGAITREQFF. CDR3 DNA sequence: TGTGCCAGCGGAAAGGGGGCAATAACACGTGAGCAGTTCTTC.